This entry features one T cell receptor beta chain sequence. As handled by the study authors: Quantification of nucleated cells was approximated via reference gene primer amplification. This table comes from immunoSEQ multiplex PCR, and its TCRdb copy is limited to in-frame clones, with some not included. That table is the source of V, J and clone size, and D and trimming were worked out from the DNA. The profile shows 150,000 to 200,000 clones, more than 65% of them singletons. The data were obtained in a study of blood T cell repertoires in COVID-19. Across the study: The United States, Italy and Spain were the sources of the acute and convalescent COVID-19 samples. Nucleic acid was either cDNA or gDNA, and it came from T cells, B-cell-depleted T cells, or PBMCs.

Sequencing used peripheral blood. The sequence was obtained from a human donor with acute or convalescent COVID-19. The donor label of this sample is uncertain.

CDR3 DNA: TGCGCCAGCAGCTTGGGGGGCCGTCAAGAGACCCAGTACTTC. Translation: CASSLGGRQETQYF. The chain is built from TRBV5-1 and TRBJ2-5, with D perhaps matching TRBD1 (5 bases). The germline gives CDR1 SGHRS, CDR2 YFSETQ. The CDR3 has 14 residues. Trimming shortened V by 0 bases and J by 2 bases, and 8 bases separated the two germline ends.